One TCR beta chain is described in this entry. The target antigen is unknown. The source of the sample is a study of T cell repertoires in cytomegalovirus infection. Study in general: Recently identified HLA-C-restricted CMV epitopes and well-studied HLA-B-restricted CMV epitopes were used by the study. Study outcomes and limitations: Dominating the ex vivo response were TCR beta clonotypes that were CMV-specific and HLA-C-restricted.

The CDR3 has 15 amino acids. V dropped 6 bases and J dropped 5; count of bases not matched to a gene: 5. CDR1 is SGHTA and CDR2 is FQGNSA in the germline V gene. A single record per CDR3 protein comes from TCRdb applying MiXCR to the reads. The data hold hundreds of thousands of distinct CDR3 sequences, with around a third observed a single time. The sample here was cultured PBMCs, taken from culture after CMV antigen stimulation. V and J are TRBV7-2 and TRBJ1-6; 9 nucleotides align to TRBD1. The sequence was obtained from a human donor in good health (CMV status not recorded). Some clones in this sample may be carry-over from other donors' samples. The CDR3 DNA sequence: TGTGCCAGCAGTCGGGACAGGGTTAATAATTCACCCCTCCACTTT. Residues: CASSRDRVNNSPLHF.